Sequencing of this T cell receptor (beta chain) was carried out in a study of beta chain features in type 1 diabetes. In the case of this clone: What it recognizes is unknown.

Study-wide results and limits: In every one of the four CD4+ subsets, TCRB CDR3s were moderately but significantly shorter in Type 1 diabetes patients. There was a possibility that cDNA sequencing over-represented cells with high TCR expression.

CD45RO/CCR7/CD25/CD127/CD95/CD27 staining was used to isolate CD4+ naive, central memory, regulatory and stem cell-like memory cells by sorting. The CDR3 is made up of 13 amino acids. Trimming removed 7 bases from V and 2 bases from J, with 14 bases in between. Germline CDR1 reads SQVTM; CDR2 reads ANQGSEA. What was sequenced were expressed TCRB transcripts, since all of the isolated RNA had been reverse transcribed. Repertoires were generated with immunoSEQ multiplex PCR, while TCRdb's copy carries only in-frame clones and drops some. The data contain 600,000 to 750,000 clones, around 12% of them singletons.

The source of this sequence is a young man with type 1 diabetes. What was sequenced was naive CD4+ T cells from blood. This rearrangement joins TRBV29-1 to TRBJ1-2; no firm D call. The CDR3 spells CSAGRQANYGYTF. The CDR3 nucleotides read TGCAGCGCGGGAAGGCAGGCGAACTATGGCTACACCTTC.